A single sample gave rise to the 24 T cell receptor beta chains below, sequenced in a study of human T cells and chemical hapten exposure listed by TCRdb under 2021. Library preparation employed 5' RACE. TCRdb names Illumina MiSeq as the instrument used. TCRdb handled the public reads itself, with Q25 trimming in fastp and clone calling in MiXCR, and kept productive beta chains. Rows are combined by CDR3 protein, so each entry shows the most common genes and DNA. The sample has 70,000 to 85,000 distinct CDR3 sequences on record, less than 20% of them singletons. Jointly, the top ten make up over 6.5% of the sample. Unfractionated whole blood was collected in Tempus Blood RNA tubes, and total RNA was extracted from that blood. The origin of the receptors is a female donor in good health.

This clonotype was counted many times. The chain couples TRBV6-2 or TRBV6-3 to TRBJ1-5; a weak D match, TRBD1 (5 bases). Germline V CDR1 and CDR2: MNHEY, SVGEGT. The germline V and J ends were trimmed by 5 bases and 1 base, with 12 bases remaining between them. The CDR3 has 15 amino acids. CDR3 region: CASSPLGGSNQPQHF. CDR3 coding DNA: TGTGCCAGCAGTCCCCTGGGGGGGAGCAATCAGCCCCAGCATTTT.

This clonotype was counted only a few times. The chain has TRBV4-2 and TRBJ2-3; no definite D call. The germline V and J ends were trimmed by 1 base and 1 base, with 15 bases remaining between them. The CDR3 is made up of 17 amino acids. Per the germline V gene, CDR1 is LGHNA and CDR2 is YNFKEQ. CDR3 sequence reads: CASSQGTARGGTDTQYF. In DNA form, the CDR3 reads TGTGCCAGCAGCCAAGGAACGGCCCGAGGAGGCACAGATACGCAGTATTTT.

This clonotype was seen more than once but under ten times. The rearrangement links TRBV20-1 to TRBJ2-7, with TRBD2 as a possible D gene (5 bases). Germline values: CDR1 DFQATT, CDR2 SNEGSKA (reference sequence). The ends were cut back, 2 bases at V and 0 bases at J, with 8 bases in the middle. The CDR3 runs to 13 residues. CDR3 bases: TGCAGTGCTAGAAGCGGTGCCTCCTACGAGCAGTACTTC. Amino acids: CSARSGASYEQYF.

The chain is built from TRBV6-5 and TRBJ1-1; weak D call: TRBD1 (5 bases). CDR3 length equals 15 residues. Germline CDR1 and CDR2: MNHEY and SVGAGI. Between the trimmed V and J ends, which lost 7 bases and 7 bases, there was a span of 22 bases. The chain's CDR3 is CASIDSGRADNEAFF. The CDR3 nucleotides read TGTGCCAGCATTGATTCGGGACGGGCCGATAATGAAGCTTTCTTT.

In its sample, this clonotype was seen many times. V and J are TRBV7-8 and TRBJ2-3; D is ambiguous. With 4 bases removed from V and 4 bases from J, the gap between germline ends came to 9 bases. This CDR3 spans 13 amino acids. Germline values: CDR1 SGHVS, CDR2 FQNEAQ. CDR3 nucleotides: TGTGCCAGCAGCTCCTCGGCCTCAGATACGCAGTATTTT. Residues: CASSSSASDTQYF.

This clonotype was counted at least ten times. This chain uses TRBV4-3 with TRBJ2-1; no definite D call. CDR3 length: 15 amino acids. V lost 3 bases to trimming and J lost 5 bases, with 14 bases between them. Germline V gives CDR1 LGHNA, CDR2 YSLEER. CDR3 in amino acids: CASSQGLSSHNEQFF. CDR3 DNA: TGCGCCAGCAGCCAGGGCCTGTCAAGTCACAATGAGCAGTTCTTC.

This clonotype was observed many times. This chain connects TRBV18 to TRBJ1-1; no clear D gene. CDR1 and CDR2 from the germline V gene are KGHSH and LQKENI. V was shortened by 5 bases and J by 0 bases, with 7 bases between the two germline ends. The CDR3 length is 13 residues. CDR3 sequence reads: CASSAQLNTEAFF. CDR3 DNA: TGTGCCAGCTCAGCACAGCTGAACACTGAAGCTTTCTTT.

The chain recombines TRBV7-9 with TRBJ1-1; D gene uncertain. V shed 6 bases and J shed 11 bases, with 16 bases lying between them. The germline V gene encodes CDR1 SEHNR and CDR2 FQNEAQ (reference sequence). The CDR3 runs to 12 residues. This CDR3 reads CASSRDQSSAFF. The CDR3 bases are TGTGCCAGCAGTCGAGATCAGAGCTCGGCTTTCTTT.

The V gene is TRBV15, the J gene TRBJ2-3, with 9 bases aligning to TRBD1. V trimming: 1 base; J trimming: 0 bases; junction bases outside the gene matches: 2. CDR1 and CDR2 from the germline V gene are LNHNV and YYDKDF (reference sequence). This CDR3 is built from 16 residues. DNA of the CDR3: TGTGCCACCAGCAGAGGACAGGGGGAAAGCACAGATACGCAGTATTTT. Its protein is CATSRGQGESTDTQYF.

This clonotype turned up a few times. This chain connects TRBV6-2 or TRBV6-3 to TRBJ1-5; no clear D. V gave up 5 bases and J gave up 4 bases, with 12 bases separating them. Germline CDR1 reads MNHEY; CDR2 reads SVGEGT. This CDR3 contains 14 residues. The CDR3 DNA reads as TGTGCCAGCAGTGATAAATCCAAGAATCAGCCCCAGCATTTT. As protein: CASSDKSKNQPQHF.

This rearrangement joins TRBV5-1 to TRBJ2-3; the match to TRBD2 covers 7 bases. V trimming: 1 base; J trimming: 2 bases; junction bases outside the gene matches: 7. The CDR3 has 16 residues. CDR1 and CDR2 from the germline V gene are SGHRS and YFSETQ. Here the CDR3 DNA reads TGCGCCAGCAGCTTGTACGCTAGCGGTAACACAGATACGCAGTATTTT. Amino acid sequence: CASSLYASGNTDTQYF.

The chain employs TRBV19 and TRBJ2-1, with 11 bases aligning to TRBD2. Germline loops: CDR1 LNHDA, CDR2 SQIVND (reference sequence). V trimming: 6 bases; J trimming: 10 bases; junction bases outside the gene matches: 14. This CDR3 region has 16 residues. The CDR3 here is CASRLIFSGGAGEQFF. DNA of the CDR3: TGTGCCAGTAGGCTCATCTTTAGCGGGGGGGCAGGGGAGCAGTTCTTC.

The rearrangement links TRBV4-3 to TRBJ1-1; tentatively, D is TRBD1 (6 bases). The germline V gene encodes CDR1 LGHNA and CDR2 YSLEER. V was cut by 0 bases and J by 1 base, with 18 bases left in between. This CDR3 spans 18 amino acids. DNA for the CDR3: TGCGCCAGCAGCCAAGAGGAAAGGGGGGTTTGGGCGAACACTGAAGCTTTCTTT. Translating gives CASSQEERGVWANTEAFF.

This clonotype was counted only a few times. The rearrangement uses TRBV28 and TRBJ2-5; the match to TRBD1 covers 7 bases. CDR3 length: 17 residues. With V trimmed by 5 bases and J by 1 base, 13 bases remained unmatched. Germline V gives CDR1 MDHEN, CDR2 SYDVKM. The CDR3 DNA is TGTGCCAGCAGTAGAACAGGGGCCGGCTCTATCCAAGAGACCCAGTACTTC. It yields the protein CASSRTGAGSIQETQYF.

There are a few counts of this clonotype. The chain employs TRBV19 and TRBJ1-5, with a tentative D call TRBD1 (6 bases). Trimming stripped 5 bases from V and 6 bases from J, with 17 bases between. This CDR3 has 15 amino acids. CDR1 is LNHDA and CDR2 is SQIVND in the germline V gene (reference sequence). CDR3 DNA sequence: TGTGCCAGTAGTCTCGACAGGAGCCTCATTCAGCCCCAGCATTTT. This sequence encodes CASSLDRSLIQPQHF.

The chain combines TRBV5-1 with TRBJ2-1; tentatively, D is TRBD2 (6 bases). Germline V gene data show CDR1 as SGHRS and CDR2 as YFSETQ. This CDR3 comprises 15 residues. V gave up 1 base and J gave up 8 bases, with 16 bases separating them. DNA of the CDR3: TGCGCCAGCAGCTTGAATACTAGCCCCCCGGATGAGCAGTTCTTC. Translated: CASSLNTSPPDEQFF.

V and J are TRBV27 and TRBJ1-2; D ambiguous. V dropped 7 bases and J dropped 8 bases, with 11 bases sitting between them. Germline lookup yields CDR1 MNHEY and CDR2 SMNVEV (reference sequence). The CDR3 has 11 amino acids. The CDR3 is CASKGWFGYTF. CDR3 DNA sequence: TGTGCCAGCAAGGGCTGGTTCGGCTACACCTTC.

This chain connects TRBV6-2 or TRBV6-3 to TRBJ2-3; D is unresolved. The V end lost 2 bases, the J end lost 6 bases, and 3 bases lay between the germline ends. The CDR3 is made up of 11 amino acids. Germline-derived CDR1 and CDR2 are MNHEY and SVGEGT. CDR3 sequence: CASSYVDTQYF. As DNA, the CDR3 is TGTGCCAGCAGTTACGTCGATACGCAGTATTTT.

This chain links TRBV14 with TRBJ2-1, with a weak D call TRBD2 (6 bases). Trimming left V 3 bases short and J 7 bases short, with 13 bases between. Per the germline V gene, CDR1 is SGHDN and CDR2 is FVKESK. CDR3 length: 14 residues. The CDR3 bases are TGTGCCAGCAGCCACGGAAACCTAGCGAATGAGCAGTTCTTC. Encoded protein: CASSHGNLANEQFF.

This chain connects TRBV14 to TRBJ2-6; weak D call: TRBD2 (5 bases). V lost 8 bases and J 0 bases, leaving 17 bases between the germline ends. CDR3 length: 17 residues. Per germline, CDR1 SGHDN and CDR2 FVKESK. CDR3 coding DNA: TGTGCCAGCGGAGGCATCGCGACTCTCTCTGGGGCCAACGTCCTGACTTTC. Translated, it gives CASGGIATLSGANVLTF. The entire variable domain, with the rest obtained from reference TRBV14 and TRBJ2-6, is as follows: EAGVTQFPSHSVIEKGQTVTLRCDPISGHDNLYWYRRVMGKEIKFLLHFVKESKQDESGMPNNRFLAERTGGTYSTLKVQPAELEDSGVYFCASGGIATLSGANVLTFGAGSRLTVL.

In its sample, this clonotype was seen a few times. The CDR3 loop reads CASSQDKWTANTIYF. The CDR3 nucleotides read TGCGCCAGCAGCCAAGATAAATGGACAGCGAACACCATATATTTT. The chain joins TRBV4-1 to TRBJ1-3; weak D call: TRBD1 (6 bases). The germline V gene encodes CDR1 MGHRA and CDR2 YSYEKL. The CDR3 consists of 15 residues. The V end lost 0 bases, the J end lost 7 bases, and 13 bases lay between the germline ends.

The chain recombines TRBV20-1 with TRBJ2-1; either TRBD1 or TRBD2 may fit D (5 bases each). Trimming left V 4 bases short and J 5 bases short, with 6 bases between. Germline V gene sequence: CDR1 DFQATT, CDR2 SNEGSKA (reference sequence). CDR3 length: 11 residues. The CDR3 loop is CSAMGDNEQFF. The CDR3 DNA is TGCAGTGCTATGGGGGACAATGAGCAGTTCTTC.

This clonotype turned up a few times. CDR3 coding DNA: TGCGCCAGCAGCTTGTCAGGGGGCACCGGAGATACGCAGTATTTT. This translates into CASSLSGGTGDTQYF. The genes are TRBV5-1 and TRBJ2-3, with 8 positions matching TRBD1. The germline gives CDR1 SGHRS, CDR2 YFSETQ. Trimming removed 1 base from V and 5 bases from J; junction bases left unmatched: 6. The length of the CDR3 is 15 residues.

The chain has TRBV13 and TRBJ2-6; D is ambiguous. Trimming removed 6 bases from V and 4 bases from J, with 7 bases in between. The CDR3 consists of 13 residues. Per germline, CDR1 PRHDT and CDR2 FYEKMQ (reference sequence). The CDR3 is CASRRKGANVLTF. CDR3 sequence (DNA): TGTGCCAGCAGGCGTAAGGGGGCCAACGTCCTGACTTTC.